These 27 T cell receptor beta chains were all obtained from the same sample, sequenced in a study of cytomegalovirus exposure and HLA in healthy donors. Primers: 60 Vbeta forward and 13 Jbeta reverse. TCRdb keeps only in-frame clones here, not all; method: immunoSEQ multiplex PCR. The table shows roughly 100,000 clones, with 65% to 75% occurring only once. What was sequenced was PBMCs. These receptors were taken from a middle-aged man in good health and CMV-seropositive.

V usage is TRBV13 and J usage is TRBJ2-5; 7 bases align to TRBD1. The germline V gene encodes CDR1 PRHDT and CDR2 FYEKMQ (reference sequence). This CDR3 has 15 amino acids. V lost 5 bases to trimming and J lost 7 bases; unmatched junction nucleotides: 13. The CDR3 spells CASSPPRGQMGTQYF. CDR3 DNA: TGTGCCAGCAGCCCACCCCGGGGACAGATGGGGACCCAGTACTTC.

V gene TRBV19 combines with J gene TRBJ2-1, with a weak D call TRBD2 (6 bases). This CDR3 has 15 residues. Germline CDR1 reads LNHDA; CDR2 reads SQIVND (reference sequence). Between the trimmed V and J ends, which lost 5 bases and 4 bases, there was a span of 15 bases. The CDR3 region is CASSGRESGYNEQFF. The DNA for the CDR3 is TGTGCCAGTAGTGGACGGGAGTCGGGTTACAATGAGCAGTTCTTC.

This clone was observed a handful of times. The V and J genes are TRBV28 and TRBJ2-7, with TRBD1 as a possible D gene (5 bases). The V end lost 2 bases, the J end lost 0 bases, and 11 bases lay between the germline ends. Germline V gives CDR1 MDHEN, CDR2 SYDVKM. There are 15 residues in the CDR3. As DNA, the CDR3 is TGTGCCAGCAGTTTAAGGGGATCGAGCTCCTACGAGCAGTACTTC. This translates into CASSLRGSSSYEQYF.

J is TRBJ1-2 and V is TRBV4-1; 9 bases map to TRBD1. Unmatched junction bases numbered 9, after V lost 3 bases and J lost 7 bases. Germline CDR1 is MGHRA and CDR2 is YSYEKL. This CDR3 has 15 residues. CDR3 DNA: TGCGCCAGCAGCCATCCGGGACAGGGTTCGGGTGGCTACACCTTC. This gives the protein CASSHPGQGSGGYTF.

This clone was counted between two and nine times. The chain joins TRBV7-2 to TRBJ2-7; possible D gene TRBD1, 5 bases. Trimming left V 3 bases short and J 0 bases short, with 9 bases between. Germline CDR1 and CDR2: SGHTA and FQGNSA. This CDR3 comprises 14 residues. The CDR3 loop is CASSLAGPSYEQYF. CDR3 DNA sequence: TGTGCCAGCAGCTTGGCAGGGCCCTCCTACGAGCAGTACTTC.

This clone has a single count. This chain joins TRBV5-1 and TRBJ2-1; D perhaps matches TRBD1 (6 bases). Germline V lookup: CDR1 SGHRS, CDR2 YFSETQ. V was shortened by 0 bases and J by 8 bases, with 12 bases between the two germline ends. CDR3 length: 14 residues. CDR3 region: CASSLEGVIDEQFF. The CDR3 coding sequence is TGCGCCAGCAGCTTGGAGGGGGTGATTGATGAGCAGTTCTTC.

This clone was recorded a few times. The genes are TRBV27 and TRBJ2-5; TRBD1 matches 7 bases. The J segment lost 4 bases and the V segment lost 5 bases, leaving 4 bases of the junction unmatched. CDR1 and CDR2 (germline): MNHEY, SMNVEV (reference sequence). The CDR3 has 13 residues. CDR3 bases: TGTGCCAGCAGTCTGACAGGGCTAGAGACCCAGTACTTC. This translates into CASSLTGLETQYF.

The chain links TRBV6-1 to TRBJ2-7; 10 bases map to TRBD1. This CDR3 has 13 residues. Trimming at V came to 0 bases and at J to 11 bases, leaving 4 bases not matched to a gene. The germline V gene encodes CDR1 MNHNS and CDR2 SASEGT. The CDR3 DNA follows: TGTGCCAGCAGTGAAGCCGGAGGGACAGGGGAGTACGTC. This gives the protein CASSEAGGTGEYV.

The rearrangement links TRBV18 to TRBJ2-1; TRBD2 aligns across 16 bases. CDR3 size: 19 residues. The V gene's germline CDR1 is KGHSH and CDR2 LQKENI. V trimming: 3 bases; J trimming: 7 bases; junction bases outside the gene matches: 12. CDR3 bases: TGTGCCAGCTCACCTACGGGACTAGCGGGAGGGCCTGGATGGAATGAGCAGTTCTTC. It yields the protein CASSPTGLAGGPGWNEQFF.

The chain uses TRBV6-6 and TRBJ1-2; a weak D match, TRBD1 (5 bases). V lost 6 bases and J 5 bases, leaving 7 bases between the germline ends. Germline assignment: CDR1 MNHNY and CDR2 SVGAGI (reference sequence). This CDR3 contains 11 residues. The CDR3, as DNA: TGTGCCAGCAGGGGGGGTTATGGCTACACCTTC. Translation: CASRGGYGYTF.

The CDR3 region has the DNA TGTGCCTGGGAGATATACAATGAGCAGTTCTTC. It codes for CAWEIYNEQFF. The J gene is TRBJ2-1, the V gene TRBV30; D is ambiguous. Trimming shortened V by 5 bases and J by 4 bases, and 6 bases separated the two germline ends. CDR1 GTSNPN and CDR2 SVGIG come from the germline V gene (reference sequence). The CDR3 has 11 residues.

This clone was counted only a few times. The V gene is TRBV6-6, the J gene TRBJ1-4; D is perhaps TRBD1 (5 bases). The V gene lost 6 bases and the J gene lost 8 bases, with 13 bases spanning the gap. Germline values: CDR1 MNHNY, CDR2 SVGAGI (reference sequence). This CDR3 region has 13 residues. The CDR3 region is CASREGRFEKLFF. The CDR3 DNA is TGTGCCAGCAGGGAGGGGAGGTTCGAAAAACTGTTTTTT.

The chain couples TRBV4-2 to TRBJ2-1, with 7 bases lining up with TRBD2. The V segment lost 1 base and the J segment 4 bases; nucleotides outside the gene matches: 4. From germline, CDR1 is LGHNA and CDR2 YNFKEQ. The CDR3 is 15 amino acids. The DNA of the CDR3 is TGTGCCAGCAGCCAAGGGTCAGCGGGATACAATGAGCAGTTCTTC. This translates into CASSQGSAGYNEQFF.

The chain recombines TRBV6-1 with TRBJ1-4; weak D call: TRBD1 (5 bases). The germline V and J ends were trimmed by 6 bases and 0 bases, with 11 bases remaining between them. CDR3 length equals 15 residues. CDR1 MNHNS and CDR2 SASEGT come from the germline V gene. CDR3 amino acids: CASRPGDSTNEKLFF. In nucleotides, the CDR3 is TGTGCCAGCAGGCCGGGGGATTCAACTAATGAAAAACTGTTTTTT.

This chain joins TRBV19 and TRBJ1-5, with 8 positions matching TRBD1. V was clipped by 7 bases and J by 4 bases; unmatched bases: 6. Germline lookup yields CDR1 LNHDA and CDR2 SQIVND (reference sequence). CDR3 size: 14 residues. CDR3 protein: CASTTGGRNQPQHF. The CDR3 nucleotides read TGTGCCAGTACCACAGGGGGAAGGAATCAGCCCCAGCATTTT.

This clone turned up a few times. The chain uses TRBV18 and TRBJ2-7, with a possible D match to TRBD1 (6 bases). V was shortened by 3 bases and J by 3 bases, with 9 bases between the two germline ends. The CDR3 is 13 amino acids. CDR1 is KGHSH, CDR2 LQKENI, per germline. The CDR3 spells CASSPGQLYEQYF. The CDR3 DNA reads TGTGCCAGCTCACCTGGACAGCTCTACGAGCAGTACTTC.

V is TRBV28 and J is TRBJ2-1; 12 bases map to TRBD2. This CDR3 has 14 residues. Looked up from germline, CDR1 is MDHEN and CDR2 is SYDVKM. J lost 4 bases, V lost 10 bases, and 5 bases had no gene match. The CDR3 spells CATQGLAGYNEQFF. In nucleotides, the CDR3 is TGTGCCACCCAAGGACTAGCGGGATACAATGAGCAGTTCTTC.

The V gene is TRBV11-2, the J gene TRBJ1-2, with D possibly being TRBD1 (5 bases). This CDR3 spans 15 amino acids. Germline values: CDR1 SGHAT, CDR2 FQNNGV. V lost 2 bases, J lost 1 base, and 11 bases lay in between. CDR3 nucleotide sequence: TGTGCCAGCAGCTTAACGGCACAGGTTAACTATGGCTACACCTTC. Residues: CASSLTAQVNYGYTF.

This clone appeared a few times. The chain links TRBV6-1 to TRBJ1-1, with D tentatively TRBD1 (6 bases). Germline CDR1 is MNHNS and CDR2 is SASEGT. With 5 bases removed from V and 4 bases from J, the gap between germline ends came to 14 bases. The CDR3 runs to 14 residues. The CDR3 region is CASSLTGMGTEAFF. The CDR3 DNA reads TGTGCCAGCAGTCTTACAGGGATGGGCACTGAAGCTTTCTTT.

This clone has only a few counts. V and J are TRBV19 and TRBJ1-1, with D possibly being TRBD1 (5 bases). The CDR3 is 13 amino acids. Per germline, CDR1 LNHDA and CDR2 SQIVND (reference sequence). Trimming stripped 3 bases from V and 4 bases from J, with 9 bases between. Written as DNA, the CDR3 is TGTGCCAGTAGTATGACAGTAGCCACTGAAGCTTTCTTT. It is translated as CASSMTVATEAFF.

V and J are TRBV16 and TRBJ2-7, with 11 positions matching TRBD1. CDR1 and CDR2 from the germline V gene are KGHSY and FQNENV. The J segment lost 3 bases and the V segment lost 4 bases, leaving 2 bases of the junction unmatched. This CDR3 is 14 amino acids long. In nucleotides, the CDR3 is TGTGCCAGCAGCCCGGGACAGGGGGGCTACGAGCAGTACTTC. It encodes CASSPGQGGYEQYF.

The chain couples TRBV29-1 to TRBJ2-2, with D possibly matching TRBD2 (5 bases). Germline values: CDR1 SQVTM, CDR2 ANQGSEA. The CDR3 contains 12 residues. V shed 5 bases and J shed 5 bases, with 9 bases lying between them. CDR3 sequence: CSVYSETGELFF. DNA of the CDR3: TGCAGCGTTTATAGCGAAACCGGGGAGCTGTTTTTT.

The sample holds a few counts of this clone. The chain joins TRBV15 to TRBJ1-5, with a weak D call TRBD1 (6 bases). Trimming left V 2 bases short and J 3 bases short, with 14 bases between. This CDR3 has 16 residues. Germline CDR1 LNHNV, CDR2 YYDKDF (reference sequence). The CDR3 loop reads CATSRLRDNDNQPQHF. Written as DNA, the CDR3 is TGTGCCACCAGCAGACTCCGGGACAACGACAATCAGCCCCAGCATTTT.

This sequence joins TRBV19 and TRBJ1-2; TRBD1 matches at 9 bases. Per the germline V gene, CDR1 is LNHDA and CDR2 is SQIVND (reference sequence). V shed 5 bases, J shed 8 bases, and the junction held 12 bases outside the gene matches. The CDR3 loop spans 15 amino acids. The CDR3 sequence: CASSPGQGRFRGYTF. The CDR3 nucleotides are TGTGCCAGTAGTCCGGGACAGGGACGTTTTCGGGGCTACACCTTC.

The chain recombines TRBV6-1 with TRBJ2-7; D may be TRBD2 (6 bases). Per the germline V gene, CDR1 is MNHNS and CDR2 is SASEGT. This CDR3 spans 13 amino acids. The V end was cut by 8 bases, the J end by 3 bases, with 14 bases between. As DNA, the CDR3 is TGTGCCAGCGGGGAGGTAGTTGGCTACGAGCAGTACTTC. Its translation is CASGEVVGYEQYF.

The V gene is TRBV27, the J gene TRBJ2-7; weak D call: TRBD1 (7 bases). The CDR3 covers 15 residues. CDR1 and CDR2 from the germline V gene are MNHEY and SMNVEV (reference sequence). V was cut by 7 bases and J by 2 bases, with 18 bases left in between. The CDR3 region is CASTQAAGTAYEQYF. The CDR3 DNA sequence: TGTGCCAGCACCCAGGCGGCGGGGACAGCCTACGAGCAGTACTTC.

The V call is TRBV7-2, the J call TRBJ2-7, with 11 bases fitting TRBD1. CDR1 and CDR2 from the germline V gene are SGHTA and FQGNSA. The CDR3 is 14 amino acids. V shed 5 bases and J 6 bases; nucleotides not matched to a gene: 6. The chain's CDR3 is CASSRDRGFGEQYF. Here the CDR3 DNA reads TGTGCCAGCAGCCGGGACAGGGGGTTTGGCGAGCAGTACTTC.